This T cell receptor (beta chain) was sequenced during a study of Tregs in tolerant kidney transplant recipients. This clone turned up a few times. Antigen specificity is unknown. Thawed PBMCs were FACS-sorted into unstimulated CD4+CD25+CD127- regulatory T cells, CD4+CD25- non-regulatory cells, CD4 and CD8 cells. Study-level findings and limits: Findings come from small patient numbers and require larger validation. Activated donor B cell expansion appeared to reveal the most relevant donor-specific TCRbeta repertoire. This study did not directly address biological reproducibility.

Clones were read by immunoSEQ multiplex PCR, and TCRdb kept only the in-frame ones, dropping some. The sample consists of around 230,000 clones, about 86% of them appearing once. Between the trimmed V and J ends, which lost 5 bases and 2 bases, there was a span of 10 bases. The germline CDR1 and CDR2 sequences are LNHDA and SQIVND (reference sequence). The CDR3 totals 14 residues. The clonotype comes from a human donor in good health. The specimen sequenced was CD4+ T cells from blood. The V call is TRBV19, the J call TRBJ2-1; D is ambiguous. The CDR3 spells CASSPKDTYNEQFF. The CDR3 DNA sequence: TGTGCCAGTAGTCCTAAAGACACCTACAATGAGCAGTTCTTC.